This T cell receptor beta chain was observed in a study of Ad26.COV2.S vaccination and SARS-CoV-2 variants (dated by TCRdb to 2020 to 2023). Regarding the research as a whole: Donors in the vaccine arm were drawn from COV1001, a multicentre, randomized, double-blind, placebo-controlled phase I-IIa trial testing Ad26.COV2.S in healthy adults. Dosing of Ad26.COV2.S was intramuscular, at either 5x10^10 or 1x10^11 viral particles, delivered as one shot or as two shots spaced 56 days apart. Sequencing of the TCRbeta repertoire served to evaluate the specificity and breadth of SARS-CoV-2-reactive T cell receptors following Ad26.COV2.S vaccination. A total of 32 samples were included in the TCR-sequenced set, comprising approximately 20 Ad26.COV2.S vaccine recipients, 5 placebo recipients and 8 SARS-CoV-2 convalescent individuals. Trial participants were randomized into five groups of five, in which low-dose or high-dose Ad26.COV2.S was given once or twice, or placebo was given on both occasions. Throughout the experiments and outcome assessment, investigators stayed blinded to trial group allocation.

V lost 3 bases and J lost 3 bases, and the count of bases not matched to a germline gene is 2. The CDR3, from cysteine to phenylalanine, totals 14 residues. Only the CDR3 DNA is retained, 42 bases long and in frame from the first base. According to the germline V gene (reference sequence), CDR1 reads LGHDT and CDR2 reads YNNKEL. Concerning this clone itself: What antigen it recognizes has not been identified. Base-call qualities are not available, and no considerably larger clone is one nucleotide away.

The sample's treatment or condition label, in plain terms: some 20 received Ad26.COV2.S at low or high dose, single or two shots; five or six received placebo; per-sample allocation not given. Repertoires of vaccine and placebo recipients were sequenced from samples collected on day 63 after the first injection. Between 29 July and 7 August 2020, Cohort 1b enrolled around 24 adults aged 18-55 years at one site in Boston, USA. Ad26.COV2.S consisted of a replication-incompetent adenovirus type 26 vector by which a prefusion-stabilized SARS-CoV-2 spike protein from the original Wuhan strain was expressed. General conclusions and limits of the study: The study was not powered for comparison of responses between vaccine doses or regimens. Ad26.COV2.S recipients had higher spike-specific TCR breadth than placebo recipients (P = 0.0014). After vaccination, substantial breadth of spike-specific CD8+ and CD4+ T cell responses was reported. Vaccine and placebo recipients had similar non-spike TCR breadth, a finding consistent with the vaccine containing only spike. The authors noted that total T cell responses may have been underestimated by the TCR breadth and depth analyses.

The immunoSEQ Assay was used to sequence TCRbeta CDR3 regions. After extraction, genomic DNA underwent amplification by bias-controlled multiplex PCR, followed by high-throughput sequencing. Processing in the source paper ran as follows. To quantify the absolute abundance of every unique TCRbeta CDR3 region, sequences were collapsed and filtered. T cell fraction was estimated by normalizing TCRbeta template counts to usable DNA, with usable DNA measured through amplification of reference genes found in all nucleated cells. Repertoire TCRs were annotated as SARS-CoV-2-specific by exact matching of V gene, CDR3 amino acid sequence and J gene to a known reactive TCR set. The reference SARS-CoV-2 TCR set was obtained from MIRA and was filtered for enrichment in COVID-19-positive ImmuneCODE repertoires, whereby public or cross-reactive TCRs were removed. Based on the MIRA antigens, annotated TCRs were further analysed at the level of specific ORF or position within ORF. Breadth was defined as annotated unique rearrangements over total unique productive rearrangements; depth was the summed frequency of those rearrangements. Two-sided Wilcoxon rank-sum tests were applied when comparing TCR breadth between groups. The immuneACCESS repertoire file appears here via TCRdb, limited to in-frame rearrangements. These files lack a portion of the clones; in checked studies, under half of the deficit traces to unresolved V genes, and the cause of the others is not known. The V and J calls and clone size come from that table; D and trimming were worked out from the DNA. The sample has fewer than 500,000 clones on record, less than 95% of them singletons. Clones ranked in the top ten supply around 4.2% of the sample.

The V gene is TRBV3-1 (or the pseudogene TRBV3-2) and the J gene is TRBJ2-1, with TRBD2 identical over 7 junction bases. The sequence was obtained from a person aged 18-60 years who received the Ad26.COV2.S COVID-19 vaccine or a placebo. This specimen consisted of peripheral blood, obtained in a trial of Ad26.COV2.S vaccine versus placebo. The DNA sequence is given as TGTGCCAGCAGCCAGGGGGACTACTACAATGAGCAGTTCTTC. It encodes CASSQGDYYNEQFF.